What follows are 18 T cell receptor beta chains derived from one specimen sequenced in a study of blood T cell repertoires in COVID-19. Produced via immunoSEQ multiplex PCR; TCRdb's table is partial and in-frame only. The table includes about 75,000 clones, 75% to 85% detected once. The sample consisted of peripheral blood. The receptor set was obtained from a woman between 45 and 60 years old with acute or convalescent COVID-19.

J is TRBJ2-1 and V is TRBV30, with 16 bases identical to TRBD2. J was trimmed by 8 bases and V by 3 bases; bases with no gene match: 10. The CDR3 has 17 amino acids. Germline V lookup: CDR1 GTSNPN, CDR2 SVGIG (reference sequence). For the CDR3, the DNA is TGTGCCTGGAGCTTCACCTCCGGGACTAGCGGGAGGGATGAGCAGTTCTTC. Protein product: CAWSFTSGTSGRDEQFF. The entire variable domain, with the rest obtained from reference TRBV30 and TRBJ2-1, is as follows: SQTIHQWPATLVQPVGSPLSLECTVEGTSNPNLYWYRQAAGRGLQLLFYSVGIGQISSEVPQNLSASRPQDRQFILSSKKLLLSDSGFYLCAWSFTSGTSGRDEQFFGPGTRLTVL.

V usage is TRBV27 and J usage is TRBJ1-2; D might be TRBD1 (5 bases). CDR1 and CDR2 (germline): MNHEY, SMNVEV (reference sequence). Between the trimmed V and J ends, which lost 7 bases and 6 bases, there was a span of 9 bases. The CDR3 is made up of 11 amino acids. The CDR3 DNA is TGTGCCAGCAAGGGGTACCATGGCTACACCTTC. This gives the protein CASKGYHGYTF.

The chain links TRBV4-2 to TRBJ2-2; D gene ambiguous. CDR1 and CDR2 from the germline V gene are LGHNA and YNFKEQ. This CDR3 is 17 amino acids long. With 1 base removed from V and 3 bases from J, the gap between germline ends came to 15 bases. The CDR3 here is CASSQGLYRVDTGELFF. DNA of the CDR3: TGTGCCAGCAGCCAAGGCCTATATCGGGTAGACACCGGGGAGCTGTTTTTT.

This chain's CDR3 is CASSLTSVNTGELFF. The CDR3 nucleotides are TGTGCCAGCAGCTTAACCTCGGTAAACACCGGGGAGCTGTTTTTT. V and J are TRBV7-3 and TRBJ2-2; D is unclear. The V end was cut by 0 bases, the J end by 2 bases, with 7 bases between. Germline loops: CDR1 SGHTA, CDR2 FQGTGA. The CDR3 is made up of 15 amino acids.

The V and J genes are TRBV19 and TRBJ1-5, with 7 bases matching TRBD1. The CDR3 spans 14 residues. The germline V gene encodes CDR1 LNHDA and CDR2 SQIVND (reference sequence). V was pared by 5 bases and J by 2 bases, with 3 bases of the junction left unmatched. The CDR3 nucleotides read TGTGCCAGTAGTGATGACAGGGGCAATCAGCCCCAGCATTTT. Its translation: CASSDDRGNQPQHF.

This clone has just one count. The chain employs TRBV7-2 and TRBJ2-2, with D tentatively TRBD1 (6 bases). Trimming pared 5 bases from V and 0 bases from J, leaving 10 bases between. Germline lookup yields CDR1 SGHTA and CDR2 FQGNSA. This CDR3 is built from 15 residues. The CDR3, as DNA: TGTGCCAGCAGCCGGGACAACACGAACACCGGGGAGCTGTTTTTT. Translated, it gives CASSRDNTNTGELFF.

The chain has TRBV11-1 and TRBJ2-4, with a weak D call TRBD1 (5 bases). Trimming left V 1 base short and J 0 bases short, with 10 bases between. The CDR3 has 16 amino acids. Germline loops: CDR1 SGHAT, CDR2 FQDESV (reference sequence). The CDR3 nucleotides are TGTGCCAGCAGCTTAGGACAGAGGTTAGCCAAAAACATTCAGTACTTC. Translated: CASSLGQRLAKNIQYF.

The CDR3 loop is CASSLGGGAGGYEQYF. For the CDR3, the DNA is TGTGCCAGCAGCTTGGGAGGCGGTGCGGGAGGGTACGAGCAGTACTTC. V gene TRBV5-4 combines with J gene TRBJ2-7, with TRBD2 identical over 9 bases. Germline CDR1 is SGHNT and CDR2 is YYREEE (reference sequence). CDR3 length: 16 residues. The V segment lost 0 bases and the J segment 4 bases; nucleotides outside the gene matches: 8.

The chain employs TRBV28 and TRBJ1-5; D is perhaps TRBD1 (5 bases). Germline V lookup: CDR1 MDHEN, CDR2 SYDVKM. V lost 1 base and J 5 bases, leaving 9 bases between the germline ends. This CDR3 region has 14 residues. CDR3 sequence (DNA): TGTGCCAGCAGTTTATTGACAGTTGATCAGCCCCAGCATTTT. Residues: CASSLLTVDQPQHF.

J is TRBJ1-2 and V is TRBV28; D remains ambiguous. The CDR3 length is 11 residues. Germline V CDR1 and CDR2: MDHEN, SYDVKM. V dropped 3 bases and J dropped 8 bases, with 7 bases sitting between them. CDR3 in DNA: TGTGCCAGCAGTTTGGCCTCCGGCTACACCTTC. Encoded protein: CASSLASGYTF.

The chain links TRBV9 to TRBJ2-5, with TRBD2 identical over 7 bases. The CDR3 is 15 amino acids. The junction had 5 bases not matched to a gene; V was cut back by 3 bases and J by 0 bases. Per germline, CDR1 SGDLS and CDR2 YYNGEE. The CDR3 nucleotides read TGTGCCAGCAGCGCCGCTAGCGGATACCAAGAGACCCAGTACTTC. Its translation is CASSAASGYQETQYF.

This clone was observed a few times. The CDR3 loop is CASSVGVGEGWNTEAFF. The DNA for the CDR3 is TGTGCCAGCAGCGTAGGGGTTGGGGAGGGATGGAACACTGAAGCTTTCTTT. The chain is built from TRBV9 and TRBJ1-1; D is ambiguous. V was trimmed by 0 bases and J by 1 base, leaving 16 bases between them. CDR1 and CDR2 (germline): SGDLS, YYNGEE. The CDR3 runs to 17 residues.

The V and J genes are TRBV19 and TRBJ1-4, with D perhaps TRBD1 (6 bases). The CDR3 covers 14 residues. V dropped 3 bases and J dropped 5 bases, with 10 bases sitting between them. The V gene's germline CDR1 is LNHDA and CDR2 SQIVND (reference sequence). The CDR3 bases are TGTGCCAGTAGTATGGCCAGGGGAAATGAAAAACTGTTTTTT. Translated, it gives CASSMARGNEKLFF.

The chain carries TRBV2 and TRBJ2-3; 8 bases fit TRBD2. The V gene end was trimmed by 3 bases and the J gene end by 5 bases; junction bases not matched to a gene: 4. This CDR3 is built from 14 residues. The germline V gene has CDR1 SNHLY and CDR2 FYNNEI. The DNA of the CDR3 is TGTGCCAGCAGTGAGGCCGGGAGGGTAGATACGCAGTATTTT. Its translation is CASSEAGRVDTQYF.

The J gene is TRBJ2-3, the V gene TRBV29-1; D gene uncertain. This CDR3 comprises 10 residues. V dropped 8 bases and J dropped 1 base, with 4 bases sitting between them. From germline, CDR1 is SQVTM and CDR2 ANQGSEA. CDR3 nucleotide sequence: TGCAGCACTGGCACAGATACGCAGTATTTT. Translating it yields CSTGTDTQYF.

The V call is TRBV5-1, the J call TRBJ2-2, with 10 positions matching TRBD2. Trimming removed 3 bases from V and 4 bases from J; junction bases left unmatched: 9. The CDR3 extends over 17 amino acids. CDR1 and CDR2 (germline): SGHRS, YFSETQ. CDR3 protein: CASSWDSLAGGTGELFF. As DNA, the CDR3 is TGCGCCAGCAGCTGGGATTCTTTAGCGGGGGGCACCGGGGAGCTGTTTTTT.

The genes are TRBV19 and TRBJ2-1; D uncertain. CDR1 is LNHDA, CDR2 SQIVND, per germline (reference sequence). The CDR3 is 14 residues long. V dropped 3 bases and J dropped 6 bases, with 12 bases sitting between them. CDR3 in amino acids: CASSIDFGINEQFF. The CDR3 coding sequence is TGTGCCAGTAGTATTGACTTCGGCATCAATGAGCAGTTCTTC.

The rearrangement links TRBV5-1 to TRBJ1-6; maybe TRBD1 (5 bases). The V gene lost 1 base and the J gene lost 0 bases, with 17 bases spanning the gap. From germline, CDR1 is SGHRS and CDR2 YFSETQ. CDR3 length equals 19 residues. The CDR3 sequence: CASSLMNLQASSYNSPLHF. In nucleotides, the CDR3 is TGCGCCAGCAGCTTGATGAATCTACAGGCCAGCTCCTATAATTCACCCCTCCACTTT.